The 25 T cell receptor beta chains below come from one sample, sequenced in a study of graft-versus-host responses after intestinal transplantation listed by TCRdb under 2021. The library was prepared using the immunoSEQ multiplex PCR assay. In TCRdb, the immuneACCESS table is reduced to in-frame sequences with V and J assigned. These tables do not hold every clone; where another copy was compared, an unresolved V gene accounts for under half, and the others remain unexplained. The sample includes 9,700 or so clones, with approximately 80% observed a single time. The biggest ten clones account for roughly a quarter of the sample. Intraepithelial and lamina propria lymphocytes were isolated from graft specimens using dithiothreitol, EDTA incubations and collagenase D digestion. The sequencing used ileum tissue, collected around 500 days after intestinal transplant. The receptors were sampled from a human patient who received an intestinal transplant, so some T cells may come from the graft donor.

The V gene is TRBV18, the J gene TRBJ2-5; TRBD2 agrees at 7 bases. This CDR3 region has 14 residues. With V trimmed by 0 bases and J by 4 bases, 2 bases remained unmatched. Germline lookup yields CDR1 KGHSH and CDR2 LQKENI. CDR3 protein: CASSPPPSGETQYF. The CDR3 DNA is TGTGCCAGCTCACCACCTCCTAGCGGAGAGACCCAGTACTTC. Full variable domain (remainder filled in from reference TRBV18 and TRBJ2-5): NAGVMQNPRHLVRRRGQEARLRCSPMKGHSHVYWYRQLPEEGLKFMVYLQKENIIDESGMPKERFSAEFPKEGPSILRIQQVVRGDSAAYFCASSPPPSGETQYFGPGTRLLVL.

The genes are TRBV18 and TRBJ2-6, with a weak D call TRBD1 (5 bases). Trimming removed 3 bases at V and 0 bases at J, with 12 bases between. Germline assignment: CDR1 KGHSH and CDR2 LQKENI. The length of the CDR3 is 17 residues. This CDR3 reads CASSPGRTSSGANVLTF. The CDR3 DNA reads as TGTGCCAGCTCACCGGGCAGGACATCCTCTGGGGCCAACGTCCTGACTTTC.

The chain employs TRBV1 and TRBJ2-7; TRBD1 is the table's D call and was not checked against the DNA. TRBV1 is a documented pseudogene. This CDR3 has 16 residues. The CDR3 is CTSIPRGQGGTYEQYF. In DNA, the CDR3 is TGCACCAGCATTCCGCGGGGACAGGGGGGAACCTACGAGCAGTACTTC.

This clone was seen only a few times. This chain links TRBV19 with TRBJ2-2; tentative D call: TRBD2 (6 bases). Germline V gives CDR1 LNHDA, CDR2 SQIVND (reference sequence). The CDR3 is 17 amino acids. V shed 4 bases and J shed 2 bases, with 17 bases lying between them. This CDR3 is CASSTGFTSLNTGELFF. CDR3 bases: TGTGCCAGTAGTACCGGTTTTACTAGCCTTAACACCGGGGAGCTGTTTTTT.

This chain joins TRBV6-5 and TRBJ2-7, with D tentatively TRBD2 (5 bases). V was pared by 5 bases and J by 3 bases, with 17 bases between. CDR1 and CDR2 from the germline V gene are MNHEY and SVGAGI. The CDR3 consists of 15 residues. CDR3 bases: TGTGCCAGCAGTCCTCTCTCGGAGGCGATCTACGAGCAGTACTTC. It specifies CASSPLSEAIYEQYF.

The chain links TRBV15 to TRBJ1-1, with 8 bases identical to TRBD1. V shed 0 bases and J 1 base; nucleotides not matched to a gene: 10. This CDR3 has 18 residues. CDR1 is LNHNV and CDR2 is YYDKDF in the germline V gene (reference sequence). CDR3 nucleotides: TGTGCCACCAGCAGAGATCGGGGGACAGGCTATTCGAACACTGAAGCTTTCTTT. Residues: CATSRDRGTGYSNTEAFF.

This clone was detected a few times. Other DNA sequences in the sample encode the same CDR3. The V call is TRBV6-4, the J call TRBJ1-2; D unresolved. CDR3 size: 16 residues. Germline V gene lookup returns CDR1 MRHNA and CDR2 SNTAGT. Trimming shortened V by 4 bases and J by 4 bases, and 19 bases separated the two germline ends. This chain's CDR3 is CASSVSAAASLYGYTF. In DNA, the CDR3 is TGTGCCAGCAGTGTTTCTGCAGCCGCGTCCCTCTATGGCTACACCTTC.

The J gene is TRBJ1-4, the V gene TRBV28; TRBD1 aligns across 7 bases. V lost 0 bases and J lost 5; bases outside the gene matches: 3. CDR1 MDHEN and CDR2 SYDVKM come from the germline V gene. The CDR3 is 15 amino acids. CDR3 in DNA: TGTGCCAGCAGTTTATGGGAGGGGGCGAATGAAAAACTGTTTTTT. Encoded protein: CASSLWEGANEKLFF.

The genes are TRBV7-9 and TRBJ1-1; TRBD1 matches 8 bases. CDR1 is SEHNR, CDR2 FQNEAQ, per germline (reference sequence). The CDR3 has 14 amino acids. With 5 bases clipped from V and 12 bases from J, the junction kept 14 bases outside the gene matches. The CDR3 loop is CASSPGQGGWRTFF. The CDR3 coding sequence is TGTGCCAGCAGCCCAGGACAGGGAGGCTGGAGAACTTTCTTT.

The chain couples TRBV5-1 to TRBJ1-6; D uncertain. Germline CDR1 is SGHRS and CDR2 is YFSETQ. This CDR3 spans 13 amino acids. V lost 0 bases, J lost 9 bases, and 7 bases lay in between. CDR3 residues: CASSLEEVSPLHF. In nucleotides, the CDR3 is TGCGCCAGCAGCTTGGAAGAAGTTTCACCCCTCCACTTT.

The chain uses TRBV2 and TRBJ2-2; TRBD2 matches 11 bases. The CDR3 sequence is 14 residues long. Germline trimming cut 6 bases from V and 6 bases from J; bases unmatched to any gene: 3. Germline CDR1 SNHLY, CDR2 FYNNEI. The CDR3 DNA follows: TGTGCCAGCAGGACTAGCGGGAAGGCCGGGGAGCTGTTTTTT. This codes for CASRTSGKAGELFF.

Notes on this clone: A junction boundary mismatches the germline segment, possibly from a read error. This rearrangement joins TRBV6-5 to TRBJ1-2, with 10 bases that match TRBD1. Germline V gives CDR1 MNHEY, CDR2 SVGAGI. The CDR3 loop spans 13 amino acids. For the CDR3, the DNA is TGTGCCAACAGTTACGGGACAGGGGTTGGCTACACCTTC. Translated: CANSYGTGVGYTF.

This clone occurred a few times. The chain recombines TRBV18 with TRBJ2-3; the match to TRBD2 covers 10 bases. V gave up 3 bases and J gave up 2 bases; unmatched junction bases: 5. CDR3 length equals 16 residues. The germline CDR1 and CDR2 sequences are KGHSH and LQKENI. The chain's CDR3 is CASSPGLAGATDTQYF. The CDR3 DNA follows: TGTGCCAGCTCACCGGGGCTAGCGGGAGCCACAGATACGCAGTATTTT.

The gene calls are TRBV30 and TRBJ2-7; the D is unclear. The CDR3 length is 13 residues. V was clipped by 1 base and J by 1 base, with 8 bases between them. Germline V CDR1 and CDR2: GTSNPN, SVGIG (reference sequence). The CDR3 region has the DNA TGTGCCTGGAGTGGTGGTAGGTCCTACGAGCAGTACTTC. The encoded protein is CAWSGGRSYEQYF.

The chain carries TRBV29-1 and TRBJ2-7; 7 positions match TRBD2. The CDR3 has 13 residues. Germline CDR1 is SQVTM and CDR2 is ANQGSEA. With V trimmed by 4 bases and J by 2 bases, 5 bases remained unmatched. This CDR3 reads CSVVGREPYEQYF. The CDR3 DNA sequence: TGCAGCGTTGTGGGGAGGGAACCCTACGAGCAGTACTTC.

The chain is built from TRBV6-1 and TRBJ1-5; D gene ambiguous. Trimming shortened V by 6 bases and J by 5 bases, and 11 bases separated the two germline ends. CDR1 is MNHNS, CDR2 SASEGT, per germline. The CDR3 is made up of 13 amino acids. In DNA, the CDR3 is TGTGCCAGCAGGGTCTTGTCGGATCAGCCCCAGCATTTT. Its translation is CASRVLSDQPQHF.

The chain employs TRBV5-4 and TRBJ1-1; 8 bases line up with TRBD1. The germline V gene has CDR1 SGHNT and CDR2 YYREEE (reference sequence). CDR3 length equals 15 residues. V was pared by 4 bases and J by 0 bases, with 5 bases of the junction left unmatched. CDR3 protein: CASSPRQGMNTEAFF. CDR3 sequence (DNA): TGTGCCAGCAGCCCCCGACAGGGGATGAACACTGAAGCTTTCTTT.

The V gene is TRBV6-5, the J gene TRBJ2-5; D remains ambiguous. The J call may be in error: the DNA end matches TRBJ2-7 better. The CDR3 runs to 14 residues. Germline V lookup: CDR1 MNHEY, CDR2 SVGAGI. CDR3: CASSYSVQSYEQYF. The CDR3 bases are TGTGCCAGCAGTTACTCGGTACAGTCCTACGAGCAGTACTTC.

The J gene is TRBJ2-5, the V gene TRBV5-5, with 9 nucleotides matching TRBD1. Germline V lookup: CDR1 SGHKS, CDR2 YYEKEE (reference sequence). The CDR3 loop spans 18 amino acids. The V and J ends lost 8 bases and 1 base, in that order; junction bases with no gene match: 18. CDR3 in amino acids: CASNQRDRDAGPQETQYF. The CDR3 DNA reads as TGTGCCAGTAACCAACGGGACAGGGATGCGGGGCCCCAAGAGACCCAGTACTTC. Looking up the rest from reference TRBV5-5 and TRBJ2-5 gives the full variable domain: DAGVTQSPTHLIKTRGQQVTLRCSPISGHKSVSWYQQVLGQGPQFIFQYYEKEERGRGNFPDRFSARQFPNYSSELNVNALLLGDSALYLCASNQRDRDAGPQETQYFGPGTRLLVL.

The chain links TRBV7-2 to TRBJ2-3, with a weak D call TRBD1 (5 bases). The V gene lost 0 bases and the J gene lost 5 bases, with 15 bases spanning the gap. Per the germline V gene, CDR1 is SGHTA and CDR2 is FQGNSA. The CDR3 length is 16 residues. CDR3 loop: CASSLAQARVRDTQYF. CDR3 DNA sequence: TGTGCCAGCAGCTTAGCGCAAGCCAGGGTGCGAGATACGCAGTATTTT.

The CDR3 nucleotides are TGCGCCAGCAGCCGAACAGGGGACACTGAAGCTTTCTTT. This encodes CASSRTGDTEAFF. This chain connects TRBV4-3 to TRBJ1-1; TRBD1 aligns across 7 bases. Trimming removed 4 bases from V and 3 bases from J; junction bases left unmatched: 2. The CDR3 loop spans 13 amino acids. Germline values: CDR1 LGHNA, CDR2 YSLEER.

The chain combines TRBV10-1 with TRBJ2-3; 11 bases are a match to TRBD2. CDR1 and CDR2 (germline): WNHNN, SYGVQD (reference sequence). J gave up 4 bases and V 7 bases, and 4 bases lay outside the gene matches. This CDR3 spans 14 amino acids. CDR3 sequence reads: CASKASGGSDTQYF. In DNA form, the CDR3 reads TGCGCCAGCAAGGCTAGCGGGGGGTCAGATACGCAGTATTTT.

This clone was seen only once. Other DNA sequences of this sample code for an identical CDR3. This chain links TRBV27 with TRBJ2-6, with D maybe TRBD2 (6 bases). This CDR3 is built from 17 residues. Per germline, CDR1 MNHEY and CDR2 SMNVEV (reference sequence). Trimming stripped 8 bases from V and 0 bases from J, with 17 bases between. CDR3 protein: CASFSGTGGSGANVLTF. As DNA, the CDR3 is TGTGCCAGCTTCTCCGGGACTGGGGGCTCTGGGGCCAACGTCCTGACTTTC.

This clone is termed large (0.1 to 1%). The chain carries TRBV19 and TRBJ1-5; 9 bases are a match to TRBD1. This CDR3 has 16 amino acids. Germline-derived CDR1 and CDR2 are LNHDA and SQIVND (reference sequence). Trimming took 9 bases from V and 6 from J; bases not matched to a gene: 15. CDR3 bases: TGTGCCAGCCGCTACCAGGGACAGGGACGGGCTCAGCCCCAGCATTTT. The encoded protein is CASRYQGQGRAQPQHF.

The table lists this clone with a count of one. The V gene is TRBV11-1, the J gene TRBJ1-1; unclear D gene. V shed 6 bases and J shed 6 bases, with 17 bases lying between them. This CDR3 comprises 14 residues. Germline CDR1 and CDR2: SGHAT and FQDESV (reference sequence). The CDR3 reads CASSYTPGGAEAFF. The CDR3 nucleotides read TGTGCCAGCAGTTACACCCCTGGAGGCGCTGAAGCTTTCTTT.